This note documents a single T cell receptor (beta chain) sequence. The target antigen is unknown. The data are from a study of cytomegalovirus exposure and HLA in healthy donors. PCR primers comprised 60 Vbeta and 13 Jbeta primers. As originally analysed: About 10 million shared chains were among some 75 million unique TCR beta chains counted in a later analysis. The data were produced by immunoSEQ multiplex PCR, yet TCRdb's version contains in-frame clones alone and is incomplete. V and J calls and clone size are given by that table; D and trimming were obtained from the DNA. The profile covers 130,000 or so clones, with roughly 62% appearing a single time and over 1.5% taken by the ten largest. V shed 5 bases and J 3 bases; nucleotides not matched to a gene: 7. Germline V CDR1 and CDR2: SNHLY, FYNNEI. The CDR3 has 15 amino acids. General study results and limits: Most TCR beta V segments were productive about 90% or about 30% of the time in an earlier analysis.

The V and J genes are TRBV2 and TRBJ1-5, with 7 bases identical to TRBD1. This TCR came from a male donor in good health and CMV-seronegative. Sequencing input: PBMCs. CDR3 protein: CASSQTGIYNQPQHF. Written as DNA, the CDR3 is TGTGCCAGCAGTCAGACAGGGATTTACAATCAGCCCCAGCATTTT. Full variable domain (missing parts from reference TRBV2 and TRBJ1-5): EPEVTQTPSHQVTQMGQEVILRCVPISNHLYFYWYRQILGQKVEFLVSFYNNEISEKSEIFDDQFSVERPDGSNFTLKIRSTKLEDSAMYFCASSQTGIYNQPQHFGDGTRLSIL.